The TCR beta chain under discussion was sequenced for a study of blood T cell repertoires in COVID-19. Background on the study: PBMCs, B-cell-depleted T cells, or T cells were the source of the cDNA or gDNA that made up the material.

Germline V gene data show CDR1 as ENHRY and CDR2 as SYGVKD. V gave up 3 bases and J gave up 8 bases, with 16 bases separating them. The CDR3 totals 14 residues. Those enrolled, adults aged 18 to 89 years, came from about two dozen US areas. Clinical history as reported by participants underpinned cohort assignment. Profiled with immunoSEQ multiplex PCR; TCRdb holds only in-frame clones, not every one. The repertoire holds 150,000 to 200,000 clones, 80% to 90% seen once, with under 3% in the top ten. This sequence was found in a woman aged 40 to 50 with acute COVID-19. The chain has TRBV10-3 and TRBJ2-5; D perhaps matches TRBD2 (6 bases). Sequencing was done on a sample of PBMCs or T cells enriched from blood (not recorded which). CDR3 in DNA: TGTGCCATCAGTGATAAGGGGACTGGTGATACCCAGTACTTC. This codes for CAISDKGTGDTQYF.